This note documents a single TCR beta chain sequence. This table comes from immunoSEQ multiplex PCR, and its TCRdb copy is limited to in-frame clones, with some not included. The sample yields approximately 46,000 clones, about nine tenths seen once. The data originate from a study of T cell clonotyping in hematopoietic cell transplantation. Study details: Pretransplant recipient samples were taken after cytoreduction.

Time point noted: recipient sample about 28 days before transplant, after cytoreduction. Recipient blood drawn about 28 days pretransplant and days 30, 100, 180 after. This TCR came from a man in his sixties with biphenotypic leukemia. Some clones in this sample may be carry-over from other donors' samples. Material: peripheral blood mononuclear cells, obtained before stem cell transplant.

CDR3 loop: CASSRIRDRNEQFF. The CDR3 nucleotides read TGTGCCAGCAGCCGAATCCGAGACAGAAATGAGCAGTTCTTC. The rearrangement uses TRBV7-2 and TRBJ2-1; weak D call: TRBD1 (5 bases). The CDR3 covers 14 residues. The germline V gene has CDR1 SGHTA and CDR2 FQGNSA. V shed 5 bases and J shed 7 bases, with 15 bases lying between them.